This T cell receptor (beta chain) was sequenced during a study of response to subunit inactivated influenza vaccine. The study, taken as a whole, reports: Only a handful of new T cells, the authors suggested, are recruited with each seasonal influenza vaccination.

A single record per CDR3 protein comes from TCRdb applying MiXCR to the RT-PCR reads. The repertoire consists of roughly 170,000 distinct CDR3 sequences, with about a tenth occurring once and the leading ten covering about a tenth. Details on this clonotype: Its target is not known.

CDR3 length equals 18 residues. CDR1 and CDR2 from the germline V gene are SGHAT and FQNNGV. Trimming left V 5 bases short and J 4 bases short, with 23 bases between. The source is a man aged 45-65 years who received an inactivated influenza vaccine. V gene TRBV11-2 combines with J gene TRBJ2-2; D perhaps matches TRBD1 (5 bases). Source: non-naive T cells sorted from PBMCs, taken on the day of vaccination. In DNA, the CDR3 is TGTGCCAGCAGCCCACCCACCATGACAGCTCGTGGCACCGGGGAGCTGTTTTTT. Amino acid sequence: CASSPPTMTARGTGELFF.